The rows below give T cell receptor beta chains drawn from one sample of a study of shared clonotypes between healthy human individuals. Assay used: immunoSEQ multiplex PCR; TCRdb lists only in-frame clones, some missing. The data show about 680,000 clones, with roughly 73% seen just once and around 2% held by the top ten. What was sequenced was memory CD4+ T cells sorted from blood. The receptors stem from a young woman in good health. Both conserved end residues are part of each CDR3. Some rows have no size entry. The others give once, few or many, or a class for an expanded clone.

v_call | clone_size | cdr3_aa
TRBV19 | few | CASSITAGYTYEQYF
TRBV7-8 | few | CASSLGRVDGYTF
TRBV14 | few | CASSLLAGGRNNEQFF
TRBV11-2 | - | CASSYRTAQETQYF
TRBV5-5 | - | CASSLVASDSYGYTF
TRBV6-1 | medium-sized | CASSDQYSNQPQHF
TRBV5-1 | - | CASSSSGQGDTEAFF
TRBV27 | - | CASGGYNQPQHF
TRBV2 | - | CASSEAGGSTDTQYF
TRBV5-5 | - | CASSLYSQGEKLFF
TRBV29-1 | - | CSGQAGTDTQYF
TRBV14 | - | CASTMAGASEAFF
TRBV15 | - | CATSSERNLNQPQHF
TRBV5-1 | once | CASSTARNTEAFF
TRBV19 | few | CASSIRGGAGQPQHF
TRBV6-1 | once | CASSESNRLYEQYF
TRBV7-3 | - | CASSPSGDRVYGYTF
TRBV15 | - | CATSREGTAKQPQHF
TRBV19 | - | CASSILAGDTDTQYF
TRBV5-1 | - | CASSSQGARGNTEAFF
TRBV27 | - | CASRRTDYNEQFF
TRBV7-9 | - | CASSSTSGGETQYF
TRBV5-1 | - | CASSLTGFNEKLFF
TRBV19 | - | CASRNRGYQPQHF
TRBV7-8 | - | CASSTTSGSTYEQFF
TRBV2 | - | CASSLLGTGNTGELFF
TRBV27 | - | CASSRLGLDSPLHF
TRBV6-1 | few | CASSAALADTGELFF
TRBV29-1 | - | CSVSLTGNYGYTF
TRBV2 | - | CASRRDQPQHF
TRBV7-2 | few | CASSMVATVYNEQFF
TRBV25-1 | - | CASSPAGTGATVTDTQYF
TRBV2 | - | CASTGTTNTGELFF
TRBV19 | - | CASRGGRFSGANVLTF
TRBV6-6 | - | CASSCQGANTEAFF
TRBV10-1 | - | CASSGGLAGTSSTDTQYF
TRBV27 | - | CASGIEAFF
TRBV27 | - | CASSRGALSNQPQHF
TRBV28 | - | CASILGREQYF
TRBV5-1 | - | CASGTPGGREAFF
TRBV5-1 | once | CASSPGTEALEQYF
TRBV28 | once | CASIQQLSTLYGYTF
TRBV11-2 | - | CASSWGLAGFQETQYF
TRBV5-1 | - | CASSLSTGVRSYEQYF
TRBV11-2 | - | CASSFSTSGSNEQYF
TRBV4-1 | - | CASTTTGVAKETQYF